The 15 T cell receptor beta chains in this list originate from one sample, sequenced in a study of identical twins. TCRdb analysed the 5' RACE reads with MiXCR anew, one entry per CDR3 protein. The sample has about 520,000 distinct CDR3 sequences; around 20% are singletons. These same data were also listed under a study on T cells expressing NK-cell markers.

Sequenced: CD4+ T cells sorted from blood. The receptors come from a woman aged 18-29 years in good health.

This clonotype was seen a single time. The chain has TRBV20-1 and TRBJ2-7, with D uncertain. The CDR3 extends over 14 amino acids. Per the germline V gene, CDR1 is DFQATT and CDR2 is SNEGSKA (reference sequence). Trimming shortened V by 3 bases and J by 2 bases, and 14 bases separated the two germline ends. CDR3: CSASSPNEAYEQYF. CDR3 sequence (DNA): TGCAGTGCTAGTAGCCCAAACGAGGCCTACGAGCAGTACTTC.

This clonotype has only a few counts. The chain links TRBV6-1 to TRBJ2-2; D is possibly TRBD2 (5 bases). There are 13 residues in the CDR3. V was cut by 4 bases and J by 7 bases, with 10 bases left in between. The V gene's germline CDR1 is MNHNS and CDR2 SASEGT. The CDR3 sequence: CASSAGYNGELFF. The CDR3 DNA follows: TGTGCCAGCAGTGCGGGGTATAACGGGGAGCTGTTTTTT.

This clonotype occurred many times. V is TRBV12-3 or TRBV12-4 and J is TRBJ1-5; no firm D call. V lost 0 bases and J 7 bases, leaving 4 bases between the germline ends. This CDR3 contains 12 residues. Here the CDR3 DNA reads TGTGCCAGCAGTTTAGCGAAGCAGCCCCAGCATTTT. This encodes CASSLAKQPQHF.

Ten or more counts support this clonotype. The V and J genes are TRBV5-1 and TRBJ2-7; the D is unclear. V was clipped by 4 bases and J by 3 bases, with 5 bases between them. CDR3 length: 11 amino acids. Germline V gives CDR1 SGHRS, CDR2 YFSETQ. The CDR3 sequence is CASSGDYEQYF. CDR3 nucleotides: TGCGCCAGCAGCGGCGACTACGAGCAGTACTTC.

This clonotype was observed a handful of times. V is TRBV10-3 and J is TRBJ2-7, with 9 nucleotides matching TRBD1. Germline V gene sequence: CDR1 ENHRY, CDR2 SYGVKD. The CDR3 loop spans 14 amino acids. V lost 6 bases, J lost 2 bases, and 5 bases stayed unmatched. For the CDR3, the DNA is TGTGCCATCAGGTTGGGACAGGGTCCCTACGAGCAGTACTTC. This sequence encodes CAIRLGQGPYEQYF.

This clonotype has more than one count but fewer than ten. V is TRBV20-1 and J is TRBJ1-5; D not certain. The germline CDR1 and CDR2 sequences are DFQATT and SNEGSKA (reference sequence). There are 12 residues in the CDR3. V was cut by 4 bases and J by 4 bases, with 8 bases left in between. DNA of the CDR3: TGCAGTGCTAACTACCGAAATCAGCCCCAGCATTTT. Translating it yields CSANYRNQPQHF.

The J gene is TRBJ2-3, the V gene TRBV10-3; the D gene is possibly TRBD2 (5 bases). Per germline, CDR1 ENHRY and CDR2 SYGVKD. This CDR3 has 15 residues. V lost 2 bases and J lost 4, with 13 bases in between. The CDR3 protein is CAISERESPPDTQYF. CDR3 nucleotide sequence: TGTGCCATCAGTGAGCGGGAAAGCCCCCCAGATACGCAGTATTTT.

The sample holds many counts of this clonotype. The chain links TRBV6-2 or TRBV6-3 to TRBJ2-1; possibly TRBD1 or TRBD2 for D (5 bases each). The germline V gene encodes CDR1 MNHEY and CDR2 SVGEGT. This CDR3 spans 12 amino acids. V lost 8 bases, J lost 4 bases, and 9 bases lay in between. The CDR3 region is CASGTTYNEQFF. In DNA, the CDR3 is TGTGCCAGCGGGACCACTTACAATGAGCAGTTCTTC.

The chain links TRBV7-2 to TRBJ2-1; D gene ambiguous. The CDR3 sequence is 14 residues long. V lost 4 bases and J 8 bases, leaving 15 bases between the germline ends. Germline CDR1 reads SGHTA; CDR2 reads FQGNSA. The CDR3 region is CASSSPVRGDEQFF. DNA of the CDR3: TGTGCCAGCAGCTCGCCTGTCAGAGGCGATGAGCAGTTCTTC.

This clonotype was found a few times. V and J are TRBV12-3 or TRBV12-4 and TRBJ1-1; unclear D gene. The CDR3 totals 14 residues. The ends were cut back, 7 bases at V and 1 base at J, with 13 bases in the middle. This CDR3 is CASTSLGWNTEAFF. The CDR3 DNA follows: TGTGCCAGCACCTCCCTGGGGTGGAACACTGAAGCTTTCTTT.

This chain joins TRBV20-1 and TRBJ2-7, with D tentatively TRBD1 (5 bases). The CDR3 contains 11 residues. Germline V CDR1 and CDR2: DFQATT, SNEGSKA (reference sequence). Trimming left V 6 bases short and J 4 bases short, with 10 bases between. The chain's CDR3 is CSAATEYEQYF. CDR3 coding DNA: TGCAGTGCCGCGACAGAGTACGAGCAGTACTTC.

This clonotype showed up just a few times. The chain couples TRBV5-1 to TRBJ2-5; D unclear. Per the germline V gene, CDR1 is SGHRS and CDR2 is YFSETQ. The V gene lost 0 bases and the J gene lost 1 base, with 7 bases spanning the gap. CDR3 size: 14 residues. In DNA form, the CDR3 reads TGCGCCAGCAGCTTGGGTTCCACCCAAGAGACCCAGTACTTC. It codes for CASSLGSTQETQYF.

This clonotype was counted at least ten times. The chain uses TRBV7-8 and TRBJ2-1, with D perhaps TRBD2 (7 bases). Trimming cost V 2 bases and J 6 bases, with 17 bases left between them. The length of the CDR3 is 16 residues. The germline gives CDR1 SGHVS, CDR2 FQNEAQ. CDR3 bases: TGTGCCAGCAGCTTATCGGGGGGCCGGACGGGCAATGAGCAGTTCTTC. Protein sequence: CASSLSGGRTGNEQFF.

This clonotype has just a few counts. V is TRBV15 and J is TRBJ1-4; 8 bases agree with TRBD1. CDR1 LNHNV and CDR2 YYDKDF come from the germline V gene (reference sequence). The CDR3 contains 16 residues. V dropped 1 base and J dropped 4; count of bases not matched to a gene: 5. CDR3 protein: CATSRGGQGFNEKLFF. DNA of the CDR3: TGTGCCACCAGCAGAGGCGGACAGGGCTTTAATGAAAAACTGTTTTTT.

This clonotype was counted many times. The CDR3 DNA reads as TGTGCCACCTACCGGGACAGGGTTTCGGGGACTGAAGCTTTCTTT. Protein: CATYRDRVSGTEAFF. V and J are TRBV6-1 and TRBJ1-1; 9 nucleotides line up with TRBD1. The CDR3 length is 15 residues. Trimming cost V 10 bases and J 5 bases; bases outside gene matches: 14. CDR1 is MNHNS, CDR2 SASEGT, per germline.